This TCR beta chain was sequenced for a study of blood T cell repertoires in COVID-19. As for the study in general: From the United States, Italy and Spain came samples of acute and convalescent COVID-19. Sample material is recorded as cDNA or gDNA derived from T cells, B-cell-depleted T cells, or PBMCs.

Original data processing: Reference gene primer amplification gave nucleated cell count estimates. Assay: immunoSEQ multiplex PCR; the TCRdb copy retains only in-frame clones and omits some. Clonal size and the V and J genes are those of that table, whereas D and trimming came from the DNA. The sample has around 28,000 clones, 89% seen once. Sequences were obtained from peripheral blood. The source is a human donor with acute or convalescent COVID-19. The donor label of this sample is uncertain.

The DNA for the CDR3 is TGTGCTAGTGGCCAACAGGTTAAGCGAGGCTACACCTTC. This translates into CASGQQVKRGYTF. This chain connects TRBV12-5 to TRBJ1-2, with TRBD1 as a possible D gene (5 bases). Looked up from germline, CDR1 is LGHNT and CDR2 is FRNRAP. V gave up 6 bases and J gave up 8 bases, with 16 bases separating them. The CDR3 is 13 residues long.